The sequence of this T cell receptor (beta chain) was determined in a study of cytotoxic CD8 clonotypes in ibrutinib-treated CLL. Trimming shortened V by 4 bases and J by 11 bases, and 11 bases separated the two germline ends. The CDR3 consists of 10 residues. Germline V gives CDR1 GTSNPN, CDR2 SVGIG (reference sequence). Concerning this clone: What it binds is not known.

The protocol was immunoSEQ multiplex PCR, while the TCRdb copy is restricted to in-frame clones and leaves out a portion. The top ten hold 7.5% to 8% of the sample, which has around 150,000 clones, 80% seen once. Findings and limits, study-wide: Clonality at baseline surpassed age-matched healthy donors and tracked circulating CD8+ T-cell counts.

This receptor was obtained from a human donor with chronic lymphocytic leukemia. The chain links TRBV30 to TRBJ1-1; D is ambiguous. Sequences were derived from PBMCs, sampled after 36 months of ibrutinib treatment. CDR3 in amino acids: CAWTRSGAFF. In DNA form, the CDR3 reads TGTGCCTGGACCCGATCTGGGGCTTTCTTT. Drawing the rest from reference TRBV30 and TRBJ1-1, the complete variable domain is SQTIHQWPATLVQPVGSPLSLECTVEGTSNPNLYWYRQAAGRGLQLLFYSVGIGQISSEVPQNLSASRPQDRQFILSSKKLLLSDSGFYLCAWTRSGAFFGQGTRLTVV.